The 7 T cell receptor beta chains below come from one sample, sequenced in a study of CD4+ T cells in melanoma. Clones were sequenced by immunoSEQ multiplex PCR, and TCRdb holds only the in-frame ones, with some missing. The sample consists of roughly 21,000 clones, just under 80% of them appearing once. Every receptor here comes from a human donor with melanoma.

CDR3 residues: CASSGRATNEKLFF. CDR3 nucleotide sequence: TGTGCCAGCAGCGGTCGAGCAACTAATGAAAAACTGTTTTTT. The rearrangement links TRBV9 to TRBJ1-4; unclear D gene. Germline V gene sequence: CDR1 SGDLS, CDR2 YYNGEE. The CDR3 length is 14 residues. V lost 3 bases and J 0 bases, leaving 6 bases between the germline ends.

The rearrangement joins TRBV18 to TRBJ1-2; perhaps TRBD1 as D (6 bases). Trimming shortened V by 6 bases and J by 2 bases, and 19 bases separated the two germline ends. Looked up from germline, CDR1 is KGHSH and CDR2 is LQKENI. The CDR3 length is 16 residues. CDR3 amino acids: CASSPGGPLGNYGYTF. The CDR3 DNA follows: TGTGCCAGCTCGCCCGGGGGCCCCCTGGGCAACTATGGCTACACCTTC.

The rearrangement uses TRBV7-3 and TRBJ2-7; D not resolved. The CDR3 is 14 amino acids. Germline V gives CDR1 SGHTA, CDR2 FQGTGA. The V end lost 2 bases, the J end lost 0 bases, and 8 bases lay between the germline ends. The CDR3 sequence is CASSLSGTSYEQYF. CDR3 in DNA: TGTGCCAGCAGCTTATCTGGTACCTCCTACGAGCAGTACTTC. The full variable domain, its missing parts supplied by reference TRBV7-3 and TRBJ2-7, is GAGVSQTPSNKVTEKGKYVELRCDPISGHTALYWYRQSLGQGPEFLIYFQGTGAADDSGLPNDRFFAVRPEGSVSTLKIQRTERGDSAVYLCASSLSGTSYEQYFGPGTRLTVT.

The chain links TRBV5-1 to TRBJ2-7; TRBD2 agrees at 11 bases. J gave up 4 bases and V 4 bases, and 7 bases lay outside the gene matches. This CDR3 comprises 15 residues. CDR1 SGHRS and CDR2 YFSETQ come from the germline V gene. Here the CDR3 DNA reads TGCGCCAGCAGCGTGACTAGCGGGGTTAGTTACGAGCAGTACTTC. It specifies CASSVTSGVSYEQYF.

J is TRBJ1-2 and V is TRBV6-5; the D is unclear. Between the trimmed V and J ends, which lost 4 bases and 4 bases, there was a span of 7 bases. CDR1 MNHEY and CDR2 SVGAGI come from the germline V gene. The CDR3 consists of 12 residues. The CDR3 spells CASSSGSYGYTF. CDR3 nucleotides: TGTGCCAGCAGTTCTGGGAGCTATGGCTACACCTTC.

The V and J genes are TRBV19 and TRBJ1-3; D possibly corresponds to TRBD1 (6 bases). The V end was cut by 3 bases, the J end by 0 bases, with 9 bases between. This CDR3 contains 15 residues. Per germline, CDR1 LNHDA and CDR2 SQIVND (reference sequence). The CDR3 region is CASSMGDNSGNTIYF. The CDR3, as DNA: TGTGCCAGTAGTATGGGGGACAACTCTGGAAACACCATATATTTT. Drawing the rest from reference TRBV19 and TRBJ1-3, the complete variable domain is DGGITQSPKYLFRKEGQNVTLSCEQNLNHDAMYWYRQDPGQGLRLIYYSQIVNDFQKGDIAEGYSVSREKKESFPLTVTSAQKNPTAFYLCASSMGDNSGNTIYFGEGSWLTVV.

This clone was recorded only once. The gene calls are TRBV2 and TRBJ2-4; maybe TRBD1 (5 bases). The V gene lost 3 bases and the J gene lost 7 bases, with 13 bases spanning the gap. The V gene's germline CDR1 is SNHLY and CDR2 FYNNEI. The CDR3 loop spans 14 amino acids. The CDR3 loop is CASSEGQGGNIQYF. The DNA for the CDR3 is TGTGCCAGCAGTGAGGGCCAGGGTGGGAACATTCAGTACTTC.